The clone carrying this T cell receptor (beta chain) came up a few times. Its antigen is not known. Germline lookup yields CDR1 SGHVS and CDR2 FQNEAQ. This CDR3 has 15 residues. V lost 2 bases, J lost 7 bases, and 10 bases stayed unmatched. These data belong to a study of blood T cells in healthy people across ages. Study-wide results and limits: Not knowing donor CMV status may have confounded expanded clonotype changes. Older age coincided with a roughly linear decline in TCR beta diversity per million T cells.

A sample-barcoded 5' primer and a J-beta primer mix were used in a second PCR of about 7 to 11 cycles. TCRdb reprocessed the 5' RACE reads via MiXCR and lists one record per CDR3 protein. Of about 1,800,000 distinct CDR3 sequences listed, roughly 27% are singletons. The J gene is TRBJ1-2, the V gene TRBV7-8, with 7 bases that match TRBD1. This receptor was identified in a woman in her twenties or thirties in good health. Input material: blood. The CDR3 DNA reads as TGTGCCAGCAGCTTATTAGGGGCCAGGGGGGGTGGCTACACCTTC. It encodes CASSLLGARGGGYTF.